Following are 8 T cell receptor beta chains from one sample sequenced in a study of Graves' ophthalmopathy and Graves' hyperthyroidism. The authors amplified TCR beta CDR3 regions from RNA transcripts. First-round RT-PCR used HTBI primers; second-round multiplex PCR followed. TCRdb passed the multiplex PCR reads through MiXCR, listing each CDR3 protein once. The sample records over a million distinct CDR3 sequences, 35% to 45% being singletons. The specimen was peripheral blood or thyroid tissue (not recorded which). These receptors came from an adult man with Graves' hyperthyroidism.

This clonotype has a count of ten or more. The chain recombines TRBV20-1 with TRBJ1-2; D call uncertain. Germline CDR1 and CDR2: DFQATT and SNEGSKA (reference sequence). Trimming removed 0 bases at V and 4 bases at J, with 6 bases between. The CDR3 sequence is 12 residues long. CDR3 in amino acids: CSARESSYGYTF. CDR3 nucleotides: TGCAGTGCTAGAGAGAGTTCCTATGGCTACACCTTC.

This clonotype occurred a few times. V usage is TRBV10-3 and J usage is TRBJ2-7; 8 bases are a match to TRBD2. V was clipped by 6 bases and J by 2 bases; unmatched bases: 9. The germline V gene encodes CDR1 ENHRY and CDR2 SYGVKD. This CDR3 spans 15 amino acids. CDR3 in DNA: TGTGCCATCAGAAAAGGTAGCGGGACCGCCTACGAGCAGTACTTC. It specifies CAIRKGSGTAYEQYF.

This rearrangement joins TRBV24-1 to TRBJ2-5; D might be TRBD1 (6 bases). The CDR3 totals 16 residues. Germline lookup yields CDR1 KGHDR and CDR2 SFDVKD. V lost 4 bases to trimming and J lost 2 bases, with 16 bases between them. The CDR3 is CATSDYRQERQETQYF. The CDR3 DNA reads TGTGCCACCAGTGACTACCGACAGGAGCGTCAAGAGACCCAGTACTTC.

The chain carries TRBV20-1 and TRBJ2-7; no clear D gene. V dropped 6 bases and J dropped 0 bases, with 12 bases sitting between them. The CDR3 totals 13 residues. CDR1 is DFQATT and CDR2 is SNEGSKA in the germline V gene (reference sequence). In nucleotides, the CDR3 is TGCAGTGCAAGAAGACGGAGCTCCTACGAGCAGTACTTC. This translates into CSARRRSSYEQYF.

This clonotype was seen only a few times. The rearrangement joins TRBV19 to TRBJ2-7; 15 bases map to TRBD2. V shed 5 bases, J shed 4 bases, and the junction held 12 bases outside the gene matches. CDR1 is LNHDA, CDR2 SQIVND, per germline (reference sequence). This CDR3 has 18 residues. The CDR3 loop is CASSPWGLAGGQVYEQYF. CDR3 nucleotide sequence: TGTGCCAGTAGTCCCTGGGGACTAGCGGGAGGCCAGGTATACGAGCAGTACTTC. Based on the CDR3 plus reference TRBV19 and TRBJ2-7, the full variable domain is DGGITQSPKYLFRKEGQNVTLSCEQNLNHDAMYWYRQDPGQGLRLIYYSQIVNDFQKGDIAEGYSVSREKKESFPLTVTSAQKNPTAFYLCASSPWGLAGGQVYEQYFGPGTRLTVT.

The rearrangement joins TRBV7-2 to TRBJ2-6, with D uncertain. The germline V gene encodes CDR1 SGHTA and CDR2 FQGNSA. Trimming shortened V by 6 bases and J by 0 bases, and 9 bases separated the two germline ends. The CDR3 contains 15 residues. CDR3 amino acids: CASSTRASGANVLTF. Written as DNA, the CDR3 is TGTGCCAGCAGTACCCGGGCCTCTGGGGCCAACGTCCTGACTTTC.

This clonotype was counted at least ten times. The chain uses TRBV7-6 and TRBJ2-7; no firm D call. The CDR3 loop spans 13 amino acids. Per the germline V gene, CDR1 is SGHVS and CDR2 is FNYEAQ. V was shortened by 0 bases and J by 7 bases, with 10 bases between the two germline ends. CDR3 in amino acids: CASSLAFGLEQYF. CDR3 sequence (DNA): TGTGCCAGCAGCTTAGCCTTCGGGCTGGAGCAGTACTTC.

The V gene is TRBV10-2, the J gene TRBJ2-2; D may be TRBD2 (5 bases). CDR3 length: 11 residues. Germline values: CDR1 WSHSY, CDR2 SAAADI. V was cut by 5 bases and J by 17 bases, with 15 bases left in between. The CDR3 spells CASSSGWELFF. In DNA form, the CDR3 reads TGCGCCAGCAGTTCGGGTTGGGAGTTATTTTTT.